The sequence of this T cell receptor beta chain was determined in a study of T cell changes during pregnancy in multiple sclerosis. TCRdb's copy holds only in-frame clones and misses some; the assay was immunoSEQ multiplex PCR. The sample consists of roughly 36,000 clones, about nine tenths of them appearing once. The CDR3 covers 15 residues. From germline, CDR1 is SGHAT and CDR2 FQNNGV. V was pared by 4 bases and J by 0 bases, with 3 bases of the junction left unmatched. Specimen: peripheral blood, collected in the second trimester of pregnancy. The V call is TRBV11-2, the J call TRBJ1-5, with 7 bases fitting TRBD1. This receptor was taken from a female donor in good health, enrolled as a control in a pregnancy study. CDR3 sequence (DNA): TGTGCCAGCAGCTCGGGACAGTATAGCAATCAGCCCCAGCATTTT. Translated: CASSSGQYSNQPQHF.